This TCR beta chain was identified during a study of cytomegalovirus exposure and HLA in healthy donors. General observations from the study: The number of N-insertions in an Asian-associated ancestry cluster was reportedly below the 666-donor mean in a later analysis. HLA restriction was apparent for most CMV-associated TCR beta chains in a later analysis. It is likely that the observed cluster of highly shared sequence variants was a sequencing artifact.

Vbeta (60) and Jbeta (13) primers were used in the PCR. Clones were sequenced by immunoSEQ multiplex PCR, and TCRdb holds only the in-frame ones, with some missing. This sample has about 200,000 clones; more than 85% occur once, and the top ten carry 1.5% to 2%. Germline CDR1 and CDR2: SEHNR and FQNEAQ (reference sequence). Trimming pared 5 bases from V and 2 bases from J, leaving 10 bases between. The CDR3 sequence is 13 residues long. This clone was seen just once. Antigen: not known. Sequencing was carried out using PBMCs. This clonotype was sampled from a woman younger than 30 in good health and CMV-seronegative. The chain has TRBV7-9 and TRBJ2-7, with D unclear. CDR3 in DNA: TGTGCCAGCAGCCCCAACGTAGCCTACGAGCAGTACTTC. Its translation is CASSPNVAYEQYF.